This T cell receptor (beta chain) came from a study of T cell responses to AZD1222 COVID-19 vaccine. General study findings and limits: The donor cohort was predominantly white British with a female majority, and clonal diversity may have been underestimated. Spike-specific TCR depth and breadth grew after two AZD1222 doses. Just six people given AZD1222 tested seropositive at baseline.

Method: immunoSEQ multiplex PCR; TCRdb's copy keeps in-frame clones and lacks some. The sample contains roughly 93,000 clones, just over 85% of which appear only once. The J segment lost 3 bases and the V segment lost 5 bases, leaving 6 bases of the junction unmatched. CDR1 is MNHEY, CDR2 SVGEGT, per germline. This CDR3 is built from 15 residues. As concerns this clone: What it binds is not known.

The gene calls are TRBV6-2 or TRBV6-3 and TRBJ2-3; TRBD2 aligns across 9 bases. The sequence derives from an adult in good health. This specimen consisted of peripheral blood, obtained on day 0 of AZD1222 vaccination. The CDR3 spells CASSVAGVGTDTQYF. In nucleotides, the CDR3 is TGTGCCAGCAGTGTAGCGGGAGTGGGAACAGATACGCAGTATTTT.